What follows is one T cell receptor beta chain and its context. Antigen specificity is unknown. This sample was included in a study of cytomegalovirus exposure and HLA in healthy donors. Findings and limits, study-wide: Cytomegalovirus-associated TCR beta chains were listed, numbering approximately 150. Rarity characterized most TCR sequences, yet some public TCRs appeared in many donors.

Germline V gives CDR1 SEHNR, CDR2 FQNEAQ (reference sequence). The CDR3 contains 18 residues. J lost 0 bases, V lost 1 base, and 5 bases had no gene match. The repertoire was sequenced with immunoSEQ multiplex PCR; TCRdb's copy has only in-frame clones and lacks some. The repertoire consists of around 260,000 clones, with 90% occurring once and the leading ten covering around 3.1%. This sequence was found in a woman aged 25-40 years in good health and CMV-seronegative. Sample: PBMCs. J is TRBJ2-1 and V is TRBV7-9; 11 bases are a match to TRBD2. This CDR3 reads CASSLVAGGPASYNEQFF. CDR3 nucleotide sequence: TGTGCCAGCAGCTTAGTAGCGGGAGGGCCGGCCTCCTACAATGAGCAGTTCTTC.